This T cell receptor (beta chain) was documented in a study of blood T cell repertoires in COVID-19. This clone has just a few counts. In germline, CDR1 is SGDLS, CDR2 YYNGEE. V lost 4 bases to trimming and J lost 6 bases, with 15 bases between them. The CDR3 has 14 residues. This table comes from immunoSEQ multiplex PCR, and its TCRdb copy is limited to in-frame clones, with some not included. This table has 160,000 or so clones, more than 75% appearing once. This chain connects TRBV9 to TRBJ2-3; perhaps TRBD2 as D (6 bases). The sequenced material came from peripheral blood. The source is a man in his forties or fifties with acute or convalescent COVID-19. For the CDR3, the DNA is TGTGCCAGCAGCCGGGACTTCCCCCCGGATACGCAGTATTTT. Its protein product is CASSRDFPPDTQYF.